The rows below give T cell receptor beta chains drawn from one sample of a study of T-cell memory formation after mild COVID-19. TCRdb redid the calling of the 5' RACE reads with MiXCR, one entry per CDR3 protein. Of 100,000 to 150,000 distinct CDR3 sequences listed, about 15% are singletons. The sequenced sample consisted of PBMCs or a T cell subset sorted from them (not recorded which). Every receptor here comes from a man aged 18-30 years who had mild COVID-19 (a few samples of this study predate the infection). Cell type and time point are not known. Each CDR3 is given with its conserved first and last residue. D genes are given only for firm matches. Part of the rows lack a size; the others show once, few, many or a class for expanded clones.

cdr3_nt: TGTGCCAGCAGCTCCTGGACAGGGGAACCGGCCGGGGAGCTGTTTTTT
cdr3_aa: CASSSWTGEPAGELFF
clone_size: few
d_call: TRBD1
j_call: TRBJ2-2
v_call: TRBV11-2

cdr3_nt: TGTGCCAGCAGCCGAGAGACAGGGCACCAAGAGACCCAGTACTTC
cdr3_aa: CASSRETGHQETQYF
clone_size: few
d_call: TRBD1
j_call: TRBJ2-5
v_call: TRBV7-2

cdr3_nt: TGTGCCAGCAGCTTACTCGAGGAGCGGGGGAGAAATACGCAGTATTTT
cdr3_aa: CASSLLEERGRNTQYF
clone_size: NA
d_call: TRBD2
j_call: TRBJ2-3
v_call: TRBV5-6

cdr3_nt: TGTGCCAGCAGTGACGCCGGGACAGGCAATTCACCCCTCCACTTT
cdr3_aa: CASSDAGTGNSPLHF
clone_size: few
d_call: TRBD1
j_call: TRBJ1-6
v_call: TRBV25-1

cdr3_nt: TGCGCCAGCAGCAGTCAAGCGGGGGGGAACACCGGGGAGCTGTTTTTT
cdr3_aa: CASSSQAGGNTGELFF
clone_size: few
d_call: TRBD2
j_call: TRBJ2-2
v_call: TRBV5-1

cdr3_nt: TGTGCCAGCAGCTTAGTCCCCTACGGGGGATCTACAGATACGCAGTATTTT
cdr3_aa: CASSLVPYGGSTDTQYF
clone_size: few
d_call: NA
j_call: TRBJ2-3
v_call: TRBV7-3

cdr3_nt: TGTGCCAGCAGCCAAGGGGCCAGAAGCACAGATACGCAGTATTTT
cdr3_aa: CASSQGARSTDTQYF
clone_size: NA
d_call: NA
j_call: TRBJ2-3
v_call: TRBV3-1

cdr3_nt: TGTGCCTCCTCTTTTGCGCGAAAATCATTAAACACTGAAGCTTTCTTT
cdr3_aa: CASSFARKSLNTEAFF
clone_size: NA
d_call: NA
j_call: TRBJ1-1
v_call: TRBV10-3

cdr3_nt: TGCGCCAGCAGCAAGATATCAGATACGCAGTATTTT
cdr3_aa: CASSKISDTQYF
clone_size: NA
d_call: NA
j_call: TRBJ2-3
v_call: TRBV5-1

cdr3_nt: TGTGCCAGTAGTATTTCTAGCGGTCTGAACACCGGGGAGCTGTTTTTT
cdr3_aa: CASSISSGLNTGELFF
clone_size: NA
d_call: TRBD2
j_call: TRBJ2-2
v_call: TRBV19